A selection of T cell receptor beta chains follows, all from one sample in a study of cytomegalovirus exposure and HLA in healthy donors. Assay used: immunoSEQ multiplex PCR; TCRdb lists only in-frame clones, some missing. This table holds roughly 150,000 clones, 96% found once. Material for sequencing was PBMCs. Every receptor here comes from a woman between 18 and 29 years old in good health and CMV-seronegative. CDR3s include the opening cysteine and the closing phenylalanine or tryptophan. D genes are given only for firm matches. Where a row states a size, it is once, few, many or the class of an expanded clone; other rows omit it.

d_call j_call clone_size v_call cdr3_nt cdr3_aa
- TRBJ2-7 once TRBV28 TGTGCCAGCGTGTCCGTGCAGTACTTC CASVSVQYF
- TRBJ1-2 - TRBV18 TGTGCCAGCTCACATTCGGACTTAGCTAACTATGGCTACACCTTC CASSHSDLANYGYTF
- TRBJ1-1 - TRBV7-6 TGTGCCAGCAGCCAGGGGACCACGGGTGAAGCTTTCTTT CASSQGTTGEAFF
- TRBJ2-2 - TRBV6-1 TGTGCCAGCAGCGACAGCAGGAAGGCAGGGGAGCTGTTTTTT CASSDSRKAGELFF
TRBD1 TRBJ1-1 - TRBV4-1 TGCGCCAGCAGCCAGACGGACAGGTTGAACACTGAAGCTTTCTTT CASSQTDRLNTEAFF
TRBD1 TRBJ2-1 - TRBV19 TGTGCCAGCAGGATGCCCCGTTCAGGGGGCAACGAGCAGTTCTTC CASRMPRSGGNEQFF
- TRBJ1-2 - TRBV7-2 TGTGCCAGCAGCTCGACAGTTAACTATGGCTACACCTTC CASSSTVNYGYTF
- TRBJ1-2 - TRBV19 TGTGCCAGTAGTATAGAGGCAGCTAACTATGGCTACACCTTC CASSIEAANYGYTF
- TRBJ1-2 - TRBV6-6 TGTGCCAGCAGTTACAGTCGCGATAACTATGGCTACACCTTC CASSYSRDNYGYTF
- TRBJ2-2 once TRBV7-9 TGTGCCAGCAGCTTAAACAGCTATCTTTGGGGGGAGCTGTTTTTT CASSLNSYLWGELFF
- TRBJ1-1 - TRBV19 TGTGCCAGTAGTATCGGCCAGGGCGTAGAGGCTTTCTTT CASSIGQGVEAFF
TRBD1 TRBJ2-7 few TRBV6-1 TGTGCCAGCAGTGAAATGGGACAGGGAAACGAGCAGTACTTC CASSEMGQGNEQYF
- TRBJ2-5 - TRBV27 TGTGCCAGCAGTTTTAGGGGAACGTCATACCCCCGAGACACAAAGGGTGAAGAGACCCAGTACTTC CASSFRGTSYPRDTKGEETQYF
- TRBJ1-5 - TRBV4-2 TGTGCCAGCAGCCAAGGACACCTTAGCAATCAGCCCCAGCATTTT CASSQGHLSNQPQHF
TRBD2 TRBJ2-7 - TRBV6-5 TGTGCCAGCAGTTACTCCCAGCGGGGGTACTCCTACGAGCAGTACTTC CASSYSQRGYSYEQYF
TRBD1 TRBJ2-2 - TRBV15 TGTGCCGTTGGAACAGGGGTGCCCTCAGGGAACACCGGGGAGCTGTTTTTT CAVGTGVPSGNTGELFF
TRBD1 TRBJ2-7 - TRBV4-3 TGCGCCAGCAGCCAAGGGACAGGGGGCGGCTACGAGCAGTACTTC CASSQGTGGGYEQYF
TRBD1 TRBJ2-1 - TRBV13 TGTGCCAGCAGCTATGGACAGGACAATGAGCAGTTCTTC CASSYGQDNEQFF
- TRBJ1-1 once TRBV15 TGTGCCACCAGCAGAGATCCGGTTGAAGCTTTCTTT CATSRDPVEAFF
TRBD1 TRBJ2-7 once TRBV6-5 TGTGCCAGCAGTTCCCCGACAGGGAAGGCCTCCTACGAGCAGTACTTC CASSSPTGKASYEQYF
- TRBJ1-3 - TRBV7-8 TGTGCCAGCAGCCAGTTTAGCGAGACCTTTGGAAACACCATATATTTT CASSQFSETFGNTIYF
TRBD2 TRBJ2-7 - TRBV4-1 TGCGCCAGCAGCCAAGAATCTGGGGTGGGGGGGGAATCCTACGAGCAGTACTTC CASSQESGVGGESYEQYF
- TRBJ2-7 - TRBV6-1 TGTGCCTCGAGGCTGGGCGAGCAGTACTTC CASRLGEQYF
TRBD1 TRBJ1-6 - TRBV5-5 TGTGCCAGCAGCTTGGTTGGACAGGGTATTTCACCCCTCCACTTT CASSLVGQGISPLHF
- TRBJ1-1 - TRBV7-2 TGTGCCAGCAGCTTAGCCTCCAGCACTGAAGCTTTCTTT CASSLASSTEAFF
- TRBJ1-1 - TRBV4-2 TGTGCCAGCAGCCAACATGGACAGCTTGAAGCTTTCTTT CASSQHGQLEAFF
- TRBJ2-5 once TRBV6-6 TGTGCCAGCAGTTATTTAGGAGATTGGGAAGAGACCCAGTACTTC CASSYLGDWEETQYF
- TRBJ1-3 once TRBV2 TGTGCCAGCAGTGATGTCGGGAAGAGCTCTGGAAACACCATATATTTT CASSDVGKSSGNTIYF
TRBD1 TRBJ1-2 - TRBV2 TGTGCCAGCAGTGTAGGGACAGGGGTCGGGGGCTACACCTTC CASSVGTGVGGYTF
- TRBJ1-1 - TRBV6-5 TGTGCCAGCAGCCTCTCCGGTGGCACTGAAGCTTTCTTT CASSLSGGTEAFF